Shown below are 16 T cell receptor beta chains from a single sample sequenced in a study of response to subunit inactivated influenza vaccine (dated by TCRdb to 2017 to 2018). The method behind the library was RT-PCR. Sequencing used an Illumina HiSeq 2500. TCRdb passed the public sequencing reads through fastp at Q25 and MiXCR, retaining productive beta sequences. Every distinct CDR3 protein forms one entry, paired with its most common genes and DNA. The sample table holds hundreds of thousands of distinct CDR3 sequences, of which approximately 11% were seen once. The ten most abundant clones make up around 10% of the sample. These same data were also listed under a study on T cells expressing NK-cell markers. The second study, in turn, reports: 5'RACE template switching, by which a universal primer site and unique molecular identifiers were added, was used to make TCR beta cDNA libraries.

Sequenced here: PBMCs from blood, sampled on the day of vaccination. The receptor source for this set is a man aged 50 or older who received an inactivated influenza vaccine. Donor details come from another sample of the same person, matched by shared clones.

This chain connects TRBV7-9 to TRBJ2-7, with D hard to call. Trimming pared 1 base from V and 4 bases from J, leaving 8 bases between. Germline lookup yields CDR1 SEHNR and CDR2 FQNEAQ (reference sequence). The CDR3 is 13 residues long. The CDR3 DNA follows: TGTGCCAGCAGCTTAGGGGCCAAGTACGAGCAGTACTTC. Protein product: CASSLGAKYEQYF. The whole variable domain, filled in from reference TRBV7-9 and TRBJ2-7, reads DTGVSQNPRHKITKRGQNVTFRCDPISEHNRLYWYRQTLGQGPEFLTYFQNEAQLEKSRLLSDRFSAERPKGSFSTLEIQRTEQGDSAMYLCASSLGAKYEQYFGPGTRLTVT.

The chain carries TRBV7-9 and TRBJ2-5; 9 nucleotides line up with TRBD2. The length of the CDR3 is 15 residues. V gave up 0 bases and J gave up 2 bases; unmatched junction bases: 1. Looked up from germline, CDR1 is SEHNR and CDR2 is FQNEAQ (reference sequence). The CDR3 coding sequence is TGTGCCAGCAGCTTAGCTGCGGGGGGGCAAGAGACCCAGTACTTC. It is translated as CASSLAAGGQETQYF.

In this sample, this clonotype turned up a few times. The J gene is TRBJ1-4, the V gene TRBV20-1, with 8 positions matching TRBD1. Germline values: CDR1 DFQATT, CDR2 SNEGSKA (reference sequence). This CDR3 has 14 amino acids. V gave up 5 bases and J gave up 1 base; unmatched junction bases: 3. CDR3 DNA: TGCAGTGCTTTACAGGGGGTAACTAATGAAAAACTGTTTTTT. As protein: CSALQGVTNEKLFF.

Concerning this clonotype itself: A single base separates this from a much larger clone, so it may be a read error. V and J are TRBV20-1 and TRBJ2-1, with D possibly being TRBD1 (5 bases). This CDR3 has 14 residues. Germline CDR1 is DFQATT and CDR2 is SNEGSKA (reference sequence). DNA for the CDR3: TGCAGCGCCCTCGCCGAGACAGCTTACAATGAGCAGCTCTTC. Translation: CSALAETAYNEQLF.

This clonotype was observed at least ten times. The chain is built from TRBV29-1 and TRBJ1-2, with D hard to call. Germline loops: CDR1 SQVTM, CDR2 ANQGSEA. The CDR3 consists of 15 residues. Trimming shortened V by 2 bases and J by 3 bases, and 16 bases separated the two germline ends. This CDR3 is CSVESEDYSHYGYTF. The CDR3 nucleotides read TGCAGCGTTGAATCGGAGGATTACAGCCACTATGGCTACACCTTC.

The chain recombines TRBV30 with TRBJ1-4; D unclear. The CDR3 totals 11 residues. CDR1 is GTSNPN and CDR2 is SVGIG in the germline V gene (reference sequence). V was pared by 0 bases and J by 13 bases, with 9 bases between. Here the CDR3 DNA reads TGTGCCTGGAGTGTAGGTGGGTCACTGTTTTTT. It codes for CAWSVGGSLFF.

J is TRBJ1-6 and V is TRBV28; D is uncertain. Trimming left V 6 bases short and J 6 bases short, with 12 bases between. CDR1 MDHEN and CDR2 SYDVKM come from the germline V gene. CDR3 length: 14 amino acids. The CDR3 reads CASRGSSINSPLHF. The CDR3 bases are TGTGCCAGCAGGGGGTCCTCGATTAATTCACCCCTCCACTTT.

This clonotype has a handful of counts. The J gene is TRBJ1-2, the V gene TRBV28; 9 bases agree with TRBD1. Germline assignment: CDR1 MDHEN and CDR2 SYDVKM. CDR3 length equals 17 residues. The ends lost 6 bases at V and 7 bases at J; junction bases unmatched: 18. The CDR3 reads CASSLVTGTGRGGGYTF. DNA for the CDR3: TGTGCCAGCAGCCTAGTCACTGGGACAGGGCGGGGAGGTGGCTACACCTTC.

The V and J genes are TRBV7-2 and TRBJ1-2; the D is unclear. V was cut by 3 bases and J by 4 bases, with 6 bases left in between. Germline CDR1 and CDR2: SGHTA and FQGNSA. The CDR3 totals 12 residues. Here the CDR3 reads CASSFTGYGYTF. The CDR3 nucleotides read TGTGCCAGCAGCTTCACCGGCTATGGCTACACCTTC.

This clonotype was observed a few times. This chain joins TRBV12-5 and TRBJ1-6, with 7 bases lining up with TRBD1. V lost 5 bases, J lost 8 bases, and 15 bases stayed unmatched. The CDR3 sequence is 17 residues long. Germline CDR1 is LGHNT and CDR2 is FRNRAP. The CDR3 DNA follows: TGTGCTAGTGGTGGGGGCAGAGACAGGGTCACGGATTCACCCCTCCACTTT. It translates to CASGGGRDRVTDSPLHF.

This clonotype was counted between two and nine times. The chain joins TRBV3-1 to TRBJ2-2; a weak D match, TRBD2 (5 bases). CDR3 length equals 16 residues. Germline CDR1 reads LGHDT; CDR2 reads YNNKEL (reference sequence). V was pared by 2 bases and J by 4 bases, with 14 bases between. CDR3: CASSQWESLGTGELFF. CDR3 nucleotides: TGTGCCAGCAGCCAATGGGAGAGTCTTGGCACCGGGGAGCTGTTTTTT.

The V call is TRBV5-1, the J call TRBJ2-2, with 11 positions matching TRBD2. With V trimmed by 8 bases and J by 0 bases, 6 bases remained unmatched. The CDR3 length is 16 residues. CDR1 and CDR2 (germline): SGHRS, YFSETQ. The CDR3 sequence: CASELAGGPNTGELFF. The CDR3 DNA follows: TGCGCCAGTGAGCTAGCGGGGGGCCCGAACACCGGGGAGCTGTTTTTT.

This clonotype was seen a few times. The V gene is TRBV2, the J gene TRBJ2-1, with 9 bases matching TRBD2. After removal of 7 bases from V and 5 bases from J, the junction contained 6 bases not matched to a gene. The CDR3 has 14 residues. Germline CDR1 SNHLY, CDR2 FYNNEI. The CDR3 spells CASILSGGHNEQFF. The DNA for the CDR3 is TGTGCCAGCATACTTAGCGGGGGCCACAATGAGCAGTTCTTC.

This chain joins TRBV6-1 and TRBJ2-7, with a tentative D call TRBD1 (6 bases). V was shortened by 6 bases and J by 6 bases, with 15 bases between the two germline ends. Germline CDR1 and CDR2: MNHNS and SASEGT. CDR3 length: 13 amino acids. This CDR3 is CASRRTGLSEQYF. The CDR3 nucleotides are TGTGCCAGCAGACGAACAGGGTTGAGCGAGCAGTACTTC.

DNA of the CDR3: TGTGCCAGCAGCTTAGTCTGGGGGGGAACTAGCGGAGCCCCCTGGCAGTACTTC. Translation gives CASSLVWGGTSGAPWQYF. The rearrangement links TRBV11-2 to TRBJ2-7, with TRBD2 matching over 8 bases. The CDR3 is made up of 18 amino acids. Per the germline V gene, CDR1 is SGHAT and CDR2 is FQNNGV. V lost 1 base, J lost 9 bases, and 20 bases stayed unmatched. The full variable domain, completed using reference TRBV11-2 and TRBJ2-7, is EAGVAQSPRYKIIEKRQSVAFWCNPISGHATLYWYQQILGQGPKLLIQFQNNGVVDDSQLPKDRFSAERLKGVDSTLKIQPAKLEDSAVYLCASSLVWGGTSGAPWQYFGPGTRLTVT.

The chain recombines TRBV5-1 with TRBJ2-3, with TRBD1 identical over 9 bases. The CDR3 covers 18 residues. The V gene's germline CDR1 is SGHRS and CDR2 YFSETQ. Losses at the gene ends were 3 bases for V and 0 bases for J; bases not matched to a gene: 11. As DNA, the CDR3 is TGCGCCAGCAGCTGGGGGACAGGGATAACTCATAGCACAGATACGCAGTATTTT. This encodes CASSWGTGITHSTDTQYF.